This is a list of T cell receptor beta chains from one sample in a study of T-cell reconstitution after alpha-beta-depleted transplantation in children. MiXCR, run by TCRdb on the PCR reads, gives a single entry per CDR3 protein. The profile shows approximately 630,000 distinct CDR3 sequences, about an eighth of them singletons. This material consisted of PBMCs, taken before TCRalphabeta/CD19-depleted stem cell transplant. Receptors were obtained from a girl under 10 years old with congenital amegakaryocytic thrombocytopenia, due to receive a stem cell transplant. Both conserved end residues are part of each CDR3. Fields, in order: J gene, D gene, V gene, clone size, CDR3 length, CDR3 protein, CDR3 DNA. The D gene is left open where the match is weak. A clone size is listed for some rows: how often the clone was seen (once, few, many), or a class if it is expanded.

TRBJ2-1	.	TRBV5-6	few	12	CASSLEAIEQFF	TGTGCCAGCAGCTTGGAGGCTATTGAGCAGTTCTTC
TRBJ2-7	TRBD2	TRBV5-1	.	16	CASSLNGGTTTYEQYF	TGCGCCAGCAGCCTCAACGGCGGGACTACCACCTACGAGCAGTACTTC
TRBJ1-5	.	TRBV5-4	.	20	CASSLRVWRTGQLFNQPQHF	TGTGCCAGCAGCTTGAGGGTGTGGAGAACAGGCCAACTCTTCAATCAGCCCCAGCATTTT
TRBJ2-1	.	TRBV20-1	many	12	CSARGSQNEQFF	TGCAGTGCTAGAGGTAGTCAGAATGAGCAGTTCTTC
TRBJ2-1	.	TRBV20-1	many	14	CSARESGPQGEQFF	TGCAGTGCTAGAGAATCCGGGCCCCAAGGTGAGCAGTTCTTC
TRBJ1-1	.	TRBV11-2	many	16	CASSIPWWGMNTEAFF	TGTGCCAGCAGCATACCCTGGTGGGGTATGAACACTGAAGCTTTCTTT
TRBJ2-1	TRBD2	TRBV19	.	19	CASSMGLAGALTRPNEQFF	TGTGCCAGTAGTATGGGACTAGCGGGAGCCTTGACACGTCCCAATGAGCAGTTCTTC
TRBJ2-7	TRBD1	TRBV20-1	.	16	CSASGQGSGARYEQYF	TGCAGTGCATCCGGACAGGGCAGCGGAGCCCGATACGAGCAGTACTTC
TRBJ2-1	TRBD2	TRBV7-9	many	15	CASGDGTSVYNEQFF	TGTGCCAGCGGTGACGGGACTAGCGTCTACAATGAGCAGTTCTTC
TRBJ2-7	.	TRBV29-1	many	12	CSVEVTGFKRYF	TGCAGCGTTGAAGTAACCGGGTTTAAACGGTACTTC
TRBJ1-1	.	TRBV12-3/TRBV12-4	many	13	CASSAGENTEAFF	TGTGCCAGCAGCGCCGGAGAGAACACTGAAGCTTTCTTT
TRBJ2-1	TRBD2	TRBV5-1	.	16	CASSLRFAGVGNEQFF	TGCGCCAGCAGCTTACGGTTCGCGGGAGTGGGAAATGAGCAGTTCTTC
TRBJ1-5	TRBD1	TRBV27	.	15	CASRTDREVGQPQHF	TGTGCCAGCAGAACAGACAGGGAGGTCGGTCAGCCCCAGCATTTT
TRBJ2-4	.	TRBV6-6	few	12	CARDIAKNIQYF	TGTGCCAGAGATATAGCCAAAAACATTCAGTACTTC
TRBJ2-1	.	TRBV6-1	.	15	CASGLSAPPLNEQFF	TGTGCCAGCGGGTTGAGCGCCCCCCCTCTCAATGAGCAGTTCTTC
TRBJ2-2	.	TRBV12-3/TRBV12-4	many	15	CASSYGRHFFGELFF	TGTGCCAGCAGTTACGGGCGGCACTTTTTCGGGGAGCTGTTTTTT
TRBJ1-1	.	TRBV29-1	many	14	CSVTSGLAATEAFF	TGCAGCGTCACCAGTGGGCTCGCTGCCACTGAAGCTTTCTTT
TRBJ2-1	.	TRBV7-7	.	13	CASSGSTLGPPRF	TGTGCCAGCAGCGGGAGCACCCTCGGACCTCCGCGCTTC
TRBJ1-1	.	TRBV10-3	few	13	CAIMGGLNTEAFF	TGTGCCATCATGGGAGGTTTAAACACTGAAGCTTTCTTT
TRBJ2-7	.	TRBV29-1	many	12	CSVAEGFYEQYF	TGCAGCGTTGCTGAGGGTTTCTACGAGCAGTACTTC
TRBJ2-7	.	TRBV5-1	.	16	CASTLGDLLPYYEQYF	TGCGCCAGCACCTTGGGAGACCTCCTCCCCTACTACGAGCAGTACTTC
TRBJ2-4	.	TRBV5-6	many	14	CASSIGGAKNIQYF	TGTGCCAGCAGCATAGGGGGGGCCAAAAACATTCAGTACTTC
TRBJ1-2	.	TRBV5-1	many	13	CASSLPGFSGYTF	TGCGCCAGCAGCTTACCCGGATTTTCAGGCTACACCTTC
TRBJ2-7	.	TRBV20-1	many	13	CSAEGQNRLEQYF	TGCAGTGCAGAAGGACAGAATCGCCTCGAGCAGTACTTC
TRBJ2-1	TRBD1	TRBV6-5	.	15	CASSMGQTPYNEQFF	TGTGCCAGCAGCATGGGACAGACCCCCTACAATGAGCAGTTCTTC
TRBJ2-7	.	TRBV4-1	few	18	CASSQDLLAGWSSYEQYF	TGCGCCAGCAGCCAAGATCTTCTGGCAGGATGGAGCTCCTACGAGCAGTACTTC
TRBJ2-2	.	TRBV7-2	.	14	CASSLVMDTGELFF	TGTGCCAGCAGCTTAGTCATGGACACCGGGGAGCTGTTTTTT
TRBJ1-5	.	TRBV10-3	many	16	CAISDSSLGTNQPQHF	TGTGCCATCAGTGATTCCAGTCTAGGGACTAATCAGCCCCAGCATTTT
TRBJ1-2	.	TRBV11-2	many	14	CASSHQGQIYGYTF	TGTGCCAGCAGCCACCAGGGGCAGATCTATGGCTACACCTTC
TRBJ1-2	.	TRBV11-2	few	14	CASSLEAQSYGYTF	TGTGCCAGCAGCTTAGAAGCACAGAGCTATGGCTACACCTTC
TRBJ2-2	TRBD2	TRBV12-3/TRBV12-4	many	17	CASSLTSGSTNTGELFF	TGTGCCAGCAGTTTGACTAGCGGGAGCACCAACACCGGGGAGCTGTTTTTT
TRBJ1-4	TRBD1	TRBV6-5	many	16	CASSLLGTGRNEKLFF	TGTGCCAGCAGTTTGCTCGGGACAGGGAGAAATGAAAAACTGTTTTTT
TRBJ2-7	.	TRBV29-1	.	12	CSVARERYEQYF	TGCAGCGTTGCCCGGGAACGGTACGAGCAGTACTTC
TRBJ1-2	TRBD1	TRBV7-2	few	15	CASSPNFGQGDGYTF	TGTGCCAGCAGCCCGAACTTCGGACAGGGGGATGGCTACACCTTC
TRBJ2-7	.	TRBV19	few	13	CASSGRATYEQYF	TGTGCCAGTTCCGGACGGGCGACCTACGAGCAGTACTTC
TRBJ2-2	TRBD1	TRBV20-1	few	16	CSAEPGTAANTGELFF	TGCAGTGCCGAGCCAGGGACAGCAGCGAACACCGGGGAGCTGTTTTTT
TRBJ2-7	TRBD1	TRBV12-3/TRBV12-4	many	16	CASSPTLTGRSYEQYF	TGTGCCAGCAGTCCGACCCTGACAGGGCGATCCTACGAGCAGTACTTC
TRBJ1-4	.	TRBV5-1	few	15	CASSFGRGGNEKLFF	TGCGCCAGCAGCTTCGGCAGGGGCGGTAATGAAAAACTGTTTTTT
TRBJ2-1	TRBD2	TRBV7-6	few	18	CASSPERPSGNSYNEQFF	TGTGCCAGCAGCCCTGAAAGACCTAGCGGGAACTCCTACAATGAGCAGTTCTTC
TRBJ2-1	.	TRBV20-1	many	14	CSASQEKGYNEQFF	TGCAGTGCCAGTCAGGAGAAAGGCTACAATGAGCAGTTCTTC
TRBJ2-3	TRBD2	TRBV5-1	many	17	CASSLVTSGETGDTQYF	TGCGCCAGCAGCTTGGTAACTAGCGGGGAAACCGGAGATACGCAGTATTTT
TRBJ2-1	TRBD2	TRBV7-2	many	14	CASMVLAGYNEQFF	TGTGCCAGCATGGTACTAGCGGGCTACAATGAGCAGTTCTTC
TRBJ2-5	TRBD1	TRBV12-3/TRBV12-4	many	14	CASSKTTGRETQYF	TGTGCCAGCAGTAAAACGACAGGGAGAGAGACCCAGTACTTC
TRBJ1-4	.	TRBV12-3/TRBV12-4	.	13	CASGYATNEKLFF	TGTGCCAGCGGTTATGCAACTAATGAAAAACTGTTTTTT
TRBJ2-5	.	TRBV2	few	12	CASLSALGAQYF	TGTGCCAGCCTCTCGGCCCTCGGGGCCCAGTACTTC
TRBJ2-7	.	TRBV5-1	.	14	CASSPLVPDYEQYF	TGCGCCAGCAGCCCCCTAGTGCCTGACTACGAGCAGTACTTC
TRBJ1-2	TRBD1	TRBV20-1	many	14	CSASTGYPNYGYTF	TGCAGTGCTTCGACAGGGTACCCTAACTATGGCTACACCTTC
TRBJ1-3	.	TRBV5-1	.	15	CASSLWGALGNTIYF	TGCGCCAGCAGCTTGTGGGGGGCGCTTGGAAACACCATATATTTT